The rows below give T cell receptor beta chains drawn from one sample of a study of blood T cells in healthy people across ages. Each CDR3 protein gets one entry after TCRdb re-called the 5' RACE reads with MiXCR. The sample comprises over a million distinct CDR3 sequences, roughly 60% of which are singletons, and roughly 6.3% rests with the top ten. The sample taken for sequencing was blood. The receptors were sampled from a man younger than 35 in good health. CDR3s include the opening cysteine and the closing phenylalanine or tryptophan. The D gene is left open where the match is weak. Clone sizes are given selectively: once, few, many, or a class where the clone is expanded.

J gene: TRBJ1-2
clone size: -
V gene: TRBV28
D gene: TRBD1
CDR3 DNA: TGTGCCAGCAGTGTACAGGGGGCGAATGGCTACACCTTC
CDR3 protein: CASSVQGANGYTF

J gene: TRBJ2-4
clone size: -
V gene: TRBV20-1
D gene: -
CDR3 DNA: TGCAGTGCTGGGAATTTAGCCAAAAACATTCAGTACTTC
CDR3 protein: CSAGNLAKNIQYF

J gene: TRBJ1-2
clone size: -
V gene: TRBV20-1
D gene: -
CDR3 DNA: TGCAGTGCCCCCCCGGTATTGGATGGCTACACCTTC
CDR3 protein: CSAPPVLDGYTF

J gene: TRBJ1-1
clone size: -
V gene: TRBV29-1
D gene: -
CDR3 DNA: TGCAGCGCCGGGACACAGTACACTGAAGCTTTCTTT
CDR3 protein: CSAGTQYTEAFF

J gene: TRBJ2-7
clone size: -
V gene: TRBV12-3/TRBV12-4
D gene: TRBD2
CDR3 DNA: TGTGCCAGCAGGGCTAGCGGGAGGGCGGCCGAGCAGTACTTC
CDR3 protein: CASRASGRAAEQYF

J gene: TRBJ2-1
clone size: -
V gene: TRBV29-1
D gene: -
CDR3 DNA: TGCAGCGTTGACGGGCGATTGAATAATGAGCAGTTCTTC
CDR3 protein: CSVDGRLNNEQFF

J gene: TRBJ2-3
clone size: -
V gene: TRBV7-8
D gene: -
CDR3 DNA: TGTGCCAGCAACTTCAGGGGGGGCGCAGATACGCAGTATTTT
CDR3 protein: CASNFRGGADTQYF

J gene: TRBJ2-3
clone size: few
V gene: TRBV20-1
D gene: TRBD2
CDR3 DNA: TGCAGTGCTAGCGTATACGGCGGGGGGGCCTATGCAGATACGCAGTATTTT
CDR3 protein: CSASVYGGGAYADTQYF

J gene: TRBJ1-4
clone size: -
V gene: TRBV27
D gene: TRBD1
CDR3 DNA: TGTGCCAGCAGTTTATTCCTACAGGGGAAGGGCGAAAAACTGTTTTTT
CDR3 protein: CASSLFLQGKGEKLFF

J gene: TRBJ2-5
clone size: once
V gene: TRBV20-1
D gene: TRBD2
CDR3 DNA: TGCAGTGCTAGAGGCAGGACTAGGGGTACAGAGACCCAGTACTTC
CDR3 protein: CSARGRTRGTETQYF

J gene: TRBJ1-2
clone size: -
V gene: TRBV28
D gene: -
CDR3 DNA: TGTCCCAGCAGTTCCGAAGGGTATGGCTACACCTTC
CDR3 protein: CPSSSEGYGYTF

J gene: TRBJ2-6
clone size: -
V gene: TRBV27
D gene: -
CDR3 DNA: TGTGCCAGCGGCAAACTTGACAGCCCCTCTGGGGCCAACGTCCTGACTTTC
CDR3 protein: CASGKLDSPSGANVLTF

J gene: TRBJ2-3
clone size: few
V gene: TRBV27
D gene: TRBD2
CDR3 DNA: TGTGCCAGCAAGGGACTAGCGGAAAGGGGGACAGATACGCAGTATTTT
CDR3 protein: CASKGLAERGTDTQYF

J gene: TRBJ1-4
clone size: -
V gene: TRBV6-6
D gene: -
CDR3 DNA: TGTGCCAGCAGTTACGAAGGGGCTCGGGAAAAACTGTTTTTT
CDR3 protein: CASSYEGAREKLFF

J gene: TRBJ2-7
clone size: few
V gene: TRBV4-1
D gene: TRBD1
CDR3 DNA: TGCGCCAGCGCGGTGGGACAGGGGGTCCACGAGCAGTACTTC
CDR3 protein: CASAVGQGVHEQYF

J gene: TRBJ2-3
clone size: -
V gene: TRBV5-5
D gene: TRBD1
CDR3 DNA: TGTGCCAGCAGCTTGGGGCACAGGGGAACAGATACGCAGTATTTT
CDR3 protein: CASSLGHRGTDTQYF

J gene: TRBJ2-7
clone size: -
V gene: TRBV15
D gene: -
CDR3 DNA: TGTGCCACCAGCAAAGCCGGGTTCTACGAGCAGTACTTC
CDR3 protein: CATSKAGFYEQYF

J gene: TRBJ2-7
clone size: -
V gene: TRBV29-1
D gene: TRBD1
CDR3 DNA: TGCAGCGTTGAGGTGGGACAGGGGTACGAGCAGTACTTC
CDR3 protein: CSVEVGQGYEQYF

J gene: TRBJ1-2
clone size: -
V gene: TRBV12-3/TRBV12-4
D gene: TRBD1
CDR3 DNA: TGTGCCAGCAGCCCATTCCGGGACAGCAATCATGACTATGGCTACACCTTC
CDR3 protein: CASSPFRDSNHDYGYTF

J gene: TRBJ1-1
clone size: -
V gene: TRBV29-1
D gene: -
CDR3 DNA: TGCAGCACGATAAGGGGCACTGAAGCTTTCTTT
CDR3 protein: CSTIRGTEAFF

J gene: TRBJ2-3
clone size: -
V gene: TRBV20-1
D gene: TRBD2
CDR3 DNA: TGCAGTGCTAGAGATGGTGGACTAGCGGGGCACACAGATACGCAGTATTTT
CDR3 protein: CSARDGGLAGHTDTQYF

J gene: TRBJ2-1
clone size: -
V gene: TRBV14
D gene: TRBD2
CDR3 DNA: TGTGCCAGCAGCCAACACGGGACTAGCGGAACCTCCTACAATGAGCAGTTCTTC
CDR3 protein: CASSQHGTSGTSYNEQFF

J gene: TRBJ2-7
clone size: many
V gene: TRBV27
D gene: -
CDR3 DNA: TGTGCCAGCAGTTTTGGGGTCTCCTACGAGCAGTACTTC
CDR3 protein: CASSFGVSYEQYF

J gene: TRBJ2-7
clone size: once
V gene: TRBV20-1
D gene: TRBD1
CDR3 DNA: TGCAGTGCAAAGGGACAGGGTTCCGAGCAGTACTTC
CDR3 protein: CSAKGQGSEQYF

J gene: TRBJ1-2
clone size: -
V gene: TRBV27
D gene: -
CDR3 DNA: TGTGCCAGCAGTTTAAAGGGTCAGCCCTATGGCTACACCTTC
CDR3 protein: CASSLKGQPYGYTF

J gene: TRBJ1-2
clone size: -
V gene: TRBV6-6
D gene: -
CDR3 DNA: TGTGCCAGCAGTGAGGCCGATGGGGAAGGCTACACCTTC
CDR3 protein: CASSEADGEGYTF

J gene: TRBJ2-5
clone size: few
V gene: TRBV7-2
D gene: -
CDR3 DNA: TGTGCCAGCAGCTTAAGGCAGGGCCCGTACCAAGAGACCCAGTACTTC
CDR3 protein: CASSLRQGPYQETQYF